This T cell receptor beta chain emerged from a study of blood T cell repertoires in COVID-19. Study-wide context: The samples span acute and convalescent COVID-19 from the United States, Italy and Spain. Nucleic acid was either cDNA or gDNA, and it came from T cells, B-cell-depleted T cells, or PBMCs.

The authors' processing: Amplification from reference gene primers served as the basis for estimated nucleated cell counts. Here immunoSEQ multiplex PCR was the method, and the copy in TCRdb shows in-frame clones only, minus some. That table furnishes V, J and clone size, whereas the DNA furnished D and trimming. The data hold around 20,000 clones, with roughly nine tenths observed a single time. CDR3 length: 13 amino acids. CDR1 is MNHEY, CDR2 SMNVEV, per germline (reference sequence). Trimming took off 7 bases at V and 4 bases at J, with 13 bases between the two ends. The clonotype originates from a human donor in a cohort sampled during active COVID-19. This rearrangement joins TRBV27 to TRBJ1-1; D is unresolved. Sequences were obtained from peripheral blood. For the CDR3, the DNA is TGTGCCAGCATGGTAGCAGGACTCACTGAAGCTTTCTTT. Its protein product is CASMVAGLTEAFF.